The table lists the clone carrying this T cell receptor (beta chain) with a count of one. These data originate in a study of blood T cell repertoires in COVID-19. Study context: T cells, B-cell-depleted T cells, or PBMCs provided the cDNA or gDNA that served as material.

How the authors handled the data: Amplification of reference gene primers was used by the study to estimate nucleated cell counts. Sequencing was performed with immunoSEQ multiplex PCR; in TCRdb, only in-frame clones are kept and a portion is missing. The V and J calls and the clone size are those of that table, but D and trimming were determined from the DNA. The table shows roughly 30,000 clones, with around 84% occurring only once. Germline V CDR1 and CDR2: LGHDT, YNNKEL (reference sequence). With 5 bases removed from V and 6 bases from J, the gap between germline ends came to 8 bases. The CDR3 sequence is 12 residues long.

The sequenced sample was peripheral blood. This TCR was recovered from a human donor with acute or convalescent COVID-19. The donor label of this sample is uncertain. The chain carries TRBV3-1 (or the pseudogene TRBV3-2) and TRBJ2-1, with D maybe TRBD1 (5 bases). The CDR3 DNA is TGTGCCAGCAGCTCCAGGGTCAATGAGCAGTTCTTC. Protein sequence: CASSSRVNEQFF.